The text below deals with one T cell receptor beta chain. Drawing of peripheral blood yielded roughly 10 milliliters from each donor. Each sample used at least 6 million PBMCs. Together with a sample-barcoded 5' primer, a J-beta primer mix was included in a second PCR lasting roughly 6 to 12 cycles. Each CDR3 protein is one row after TCRdb ran MiXCR on the 5' RACE reads. The sample has hundreds of thousands of distinct CDR3 sequences, roughly 56% seen once. Germline values: CDR1 SGHTA, CDR2 FQGNSA. This CDR3 is built from 16 residues. V lost 1 base and J lost 5, with 15 bases in between. This sample is drawn from a study of blood T cells in healthy people across ages.

The source is a man in his forties in good health. This chain connects TRBV7-2 to TRBJ1-5, with D possibly matching TRBD1 (6 bases). Specimen: blood. The CDR3 reads CASSLVIGGPDQPQHF. CDR3 in DNA: TGTGCCAGCAGCTTAGTTATTGGGGGCCCAGATCAGCCCCAGCATTTT.